Following are 20 T cell receptor beta chains from one sample sequenced in a study of shared clonotypes between healthy human individuals. TCRdb keeps only in-frame clones here, not all; method: immunoSEQ multiplex PCR. The table shows roughly 1,100,000 clones, with roughly 70% occurring only once. The sample comprised memory CD4+ T cells sorted from blood. This sample's subset: CD45RA-negative fraction. Receptor source: a man between 18 and 29 years old in good health.

Points on this clone: This sample also contains other DNA sequences that code for the same CDR3. The V gene is TRBV18, the J gene TRBJ2-3; 10 bases map to TRBD1. Germline V CDR1 and CDR2: KGHSH, LQKENI. V trimming: 0 bases; J trimming: 4 bases; junction bases outside the gene matches: 4. This CDR3 is 16 amino acids long. The CDR3 is CASSPPTGGGADTQYF. The CDR3 nucleotides are TGTGCCAGCTCACCACCGACAGGGGGCGGCGCAGATACGCAGTATTTT.

This chain joins TRBV2 and TRBJ1-6; maybe TRBD1 (6 bases). V was shortened by 6 bases and J by 5 bases, with 14 bases between the two germline ends. The length of the CDR3 is 15 residues. Germline lookup yields CDR1 SNHLY and CDR2 FYNNEI. This chain's CDR3 is CASSGQYINNSPLHF. CDR3 DNA sequence: TGTGCCAGCAGCGGACAGTACATTAATAATTCACCCCTCCACTTT.

The V gene is TRBV7-3, the J gene TRBJ2-1, with 7 bases aligning to TRBD2. The CDR3 contains 17 residues. V was pared by 2 bases and J by 6 bases, with 13 bases of the junction left unmatched. CDR1 SGHTA and CDR2 FQGTGA come from the germline V gene. The CDR3 protein is CASSLRGPAGIGNEQFF. The DNA for the CDR3 is TGTGCCAGCAGCTTACGCGGCCCAGCGGGGATTGGCAATGAGCAGTTCTTC.

V and J are TRBV14 and TRBJ2-7; 7 positions match TRBD1. In germline, CDR1 is SGHDN, CDR2 FVKESK. The junction had 6 bases not matched to a gene; V was cut back by 1 base and J by 0 bases. CDR3 length: 16 residues. The CDR3 bases are TGTGCCAGCAGCCAAGGCCGGGACAGAAGCTCCTACGAGCAGTACTTC. This translates into CASSQGRDRSSYEQYF.

The rearrangement joins TRBV4-1 to TRBJ2-7, with D perhaps matching TRBD2 (6 bases). Germline assignment: CDR1 MGHRA and CDR2 YSYEKL. The CDR3 runs to 17 residues. V lost 0 bases, J lost 8 bases, and 23 bases lay in between. CDR3 sequence reads: CASSQELLWQLASQQYF. The DNA of the CDR3 is TGCGCCAGCAGCCAAGAACTATTGTGGCAACTAGCAAGTCAGCAGTACTTC.

This clone was counted at least ten times. Distinct nucleotide sequences in the sample also encode this CDR3. The chain combines TRBV29-1 with TRBJ1-2, with 7 bases lining up with TRBD1. Losses at the gene ends were 6 bases for V and 2 bases for J; bases not matched to a gene: 6. CDR3 length: 13 residues. The germline V gene has CDR1 SQVTM and CDR2 ANQGSEA. The CDR3 DNA reads as TGCAGCGTCGTGACAGGGATCAACTATGGCTACACCTTC. Protein sequence: CSVVTGINYGYTF.

V and J are TRBV29-1 and TRBJ2-3, with TRBD1 identical over 7 bases. The CDR3 is made up of 14 amino acids. The V gene end was trimmed by 7 bases and the J gene end by 10 bases; junction bases not matched to a gene: 17. In germline, CDR1 is SQVTM, CDR2 ANQGSEA. The CDR3: CSAGKGTADSPQYF. The CDR3 DNA sequence: TGCAGCGCCGGAAAGGGGACAGCGGATTCTCCGCAGTATTTT.

This sequence joins TRBV4-1 and TRBJ2-2, with TRBD2 matching over 14 bases. J lost 5 bases, V lost 0 bases, and 5 bases had no gene match. This CDR3 spans 18 amino acids. The V gene's germline CDR1 is MGHRA and CDR2 YSYEKL. This CDR3 is CASSQEGLAGVGTGELFF. As DNA, the CDR3 is TGCGCCAGCAGCCAAGAGGGACTAGCGGGAGTGGGGACCGGGGAGCTGTTTTTT.

The rearrangement joins TRBV5-1 to TRBJ1-1, with D unclear. Germline CDR1 reads SGHRS; CDR2 reads YFSETQ. Trimming pared 3 bases from V and 3 bases from J, leaving 12 bases between. The length of the CDR3 is 14 residues. The CDR3 spells CASSSSGVYTEAFF. Here the CDR3 DNA reads TGCGCCAGCAGCTCTTCGGGCGTTTACACTGAAGCTTTCTTT.

The genes are TRBV7-3 and TRBJ1-1, with TRBD1 matching over 7 bases. Germline lookup yields CDR1 SGHTA and CDR2 FQGTGA. With 5 bases clipped from V and 5 bases from J, the junction kept 5 bases outside the gene matches. The CDR3 sequence is 13 residues long. The CDR3 DNA sequence: TGTGCCAGCAGCCAGTCAGGGGGGACTGAAGCTTTCTTT. Residues: CASSQSGGTEAFF.

This chain uses TRBV9 with TRBJ2-3; 7 bases agree with TRBD1. With V trimmed by 3 bases and J by 2 bases, 3 bases remained unmatched. The V gene's germline CDR1 is SGDLS and CDR2 YYNGEE. The CDR3 runs 14 residues. CDR3 sequence: CASSEGQYTDTQYF. CDR3 coding DNA: TGTGCCAGCAGCGAGGGACAGTACACAGATACGCAGTATTTT.

This clone was detected once. The genes are TRBV18 and TRBJ1-1, with a possible D match to TRBD1 (5 bases). Deletions cut 6 bases from V and 7 bases from J, with 18 bases between. This CDR3 is built from 14 residues. Germline V gene data show CDR1 as KGHSH and CDR2 as LQKENI. The CDR3 bases are TGTGCCAGCTCGGTAACGAGGGGCTACGGTGAAGCTTTCTTT. This sequence encodes CASSVTRGYGEAFF.

The V and J genes are TRBV30 and TRBJ2-2, with a possible D match to TRBD1 (5 bases). The CDR3 runs 14 residues. Trimming removed 4 bases from V and 3 bases from J, with 12 bases in between. Germline lookup yields CDR1 GTSNPN and CDR2 SVGIG (reference sequence). The CDR3 nucleotides read TGTGCCTGGACTGGGCAGGGCGACACCGGGGAGCTGTTTTTT. Amino acids: CAWTGQGDTGELFF.

This chain joins TRBV7-8 and TRBJ2-3; no definite D call. Per germline, CDR1 SGHVS and CDR2 FQNEAQ. Trimming took off 1 base at V and 2 bases at J, with 4 bases between the two ends. The CDR3 contains 13 residues. This CDR3 reads CASSLDPTDTQYF. CDR3 DNA sequence: TGTGCCAGCAGCTTAGACCCCACAGATACGCAGTATTTT.

The CDR3 DNA reads TGTGCCAGCAGCTTAGAATCGTCCGGGGTACCTGGAAACACCATATATTTT. This codes for CASSLESSGVPGNTIYF. The chain joins TRBV7-8 to TRBJ1-3; D not resolved. Germline V gives CDR1 SGHVS, CDR2 FQNEAQ. The CDR3 totals 17 residues. V was clipped by 1 base and J by 2 bases, with 15 bases between them.

With regard to this clone: A much larger clone differs from this one at a single base, so this may be a read error. The chain uses TRBV9 and TRBJ1-2; the D gene is possibly TRBD1 (5 bases). Trimming shortened V by 4 bases and J by 1 base, and 17 bases separated the two germline ends. The CDR3 totals 16 residues. The germline gives CDR1 SGDLS, CDR2 YYNGEE. In DNA form, the CDR3 reads TGTGCCAGCAGCCCCTTCCGGGACGGACTTAACTATGGCTACACCTTC. The encoded protein is CASSPFRDGLNYGYTF.

The rearrangement joins TRBV28 to TRBJ2-5; no clear D. Trimming cost V 2 bases and J 4 bases, with 8 bases left between them. This CDR3 has 13 residues. Germline-derived CDR1 and CDR2 are MDHEN and SYDVKM. The CDR3, as DNA: TGTGCCAGCAGTTTAATCTTCGGAGAGACCCAGTACTTC. Translating gives CASSLIFGETQYF.

This chain joins TRBV14 and TRBJ1-1; TRBD1 agrees at 9 bases. The CDR3 contains 14 residues. CDR1 and CDR2 (germline): SGHDN, FVKESK. V shed 3 bases and J 6 bases; nucleotides not matched to a gene: 5. CDR3 region: CASSHTGGNPEAFF. CDR3 DNA sequence: TGTGCCAGCAGCCATACAGGGGGCAACCCTGAAGCTTTCTTT.

This clone was detected many times. The V and J genes are TRBV4-3 and TRBJ1-5; 7 bases map to TRBD1. This CDR3 region has 13 residues. V lost 1 base and J lost 11; bases outside the gene matches: 5. Germline values: CDR1 LGHNA, CDR2 YSLEER. The CDR3 bases are TGCGCCAGCAGCCAAGGGGAGGGGGCCACCCAGCATTTT. It encodes CASSQGEGATQHF.

The V gene is TRBV28, the J gene TRBJ1-2; the D is unclear. This CDR3 has 13 amino acids. Germline V lookup: CDR1 MDHEN, CDR2 SYDVKM. The V end was cut by 5 bases, the J end by 2 bases, with 9 bases between. The CDR3 region is CASSGGLNYGYTF. The CDR3 coding sequence is TGTGCCAGCAGTGGAGGCTTAAACTATGGCTACACCTTC.